This TCR beta chain is drawn from a study of beta chain features in type 1 diabetes. General study points: More deletions and fewer insertions at VDJ junctions were seen in type 1 diabetes patients. Significant though moderate, a shortening of TCRB CDR3s appeared in all four CD4+ subsets of Type 1 diabetes patients. There was a possibility that cDNA sequencing over-represented cells with high TCR expression.

Of the isolated RNA, all was reverse transcribed, and so the sequenced material was expressed TCRB transcripts. Measured with immunoSEQ multiplex PCR; TCRdb has only the in-frame clones, and not every one. This sample yields approximately 730,000 clones, of which around an eighth are seen a single time; less than 0.025% belongs to the top ten. CD45RO/CCR7/CD25/CD127/CD95/CD27 sorting isolated CD4+ naive, central memory, regulatory and stem cell-like memory cells. Once sorted, every population was more than 95% pure. V was clipped by 6 bases and J by 8 bases, with 13 bases between them. This CDR3 contains 11 residues. Per the germline V gene, CDR1 is DFQATT and CDR2 is SNEGSKA (reference sequence). In this sample, this clone turned up a few times. The antigen is unknown.

The chain couples TRBV20-1 to TRBJ1-2; D not certain. The receptor was derived from a man aged 18 to 29 with type 1 diabetes. The material sequenced was naive CD4+ T cells from blood. The CDR3 loop reads CSARGTWGYTF. CDR3 nucleotide sequence: TGCAGTGCCCGAGGAACTTGGGGCTACACCTTC.